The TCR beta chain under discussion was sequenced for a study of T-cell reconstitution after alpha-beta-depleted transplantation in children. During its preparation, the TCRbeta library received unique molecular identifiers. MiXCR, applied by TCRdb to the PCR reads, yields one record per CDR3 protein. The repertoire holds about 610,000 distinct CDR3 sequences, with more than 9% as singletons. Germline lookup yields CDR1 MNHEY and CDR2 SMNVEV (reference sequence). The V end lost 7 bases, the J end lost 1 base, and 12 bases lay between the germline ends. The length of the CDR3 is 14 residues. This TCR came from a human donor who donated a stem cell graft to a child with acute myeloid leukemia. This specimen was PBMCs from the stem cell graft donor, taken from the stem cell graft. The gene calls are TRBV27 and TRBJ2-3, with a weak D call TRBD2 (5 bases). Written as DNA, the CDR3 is TGTGCCAGCAAATTGGGGAGTGGCACAGATACGCAGTATTTT. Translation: CASKLGSGTDTQYF.